The clone carrying this TCR beta chain was seen a few times. What it recognizes is unknown. The source of the sample is a study of T-cell memory formation after mild COVID-19. Study details: TCR clusters mostly belonged to single donors. Study outcomes and limitations: Cross-reactive memory apparently joined, as some responding clones appeared in pre-infection memory.

Barcoded TCR alpha and TCR beta cDNA libraries with UMIs came from 5'RACE using constant-segment primers. MiXCR, applied by TCRdb to the 5' RACE reads, yields one record per CDR3 protein. This table has 400,000 to 500,000 distinct CDR3 sequences, around 17% appearing once. CDR3 length equals 14 residues. Deletions cut 3 bases from V and 4 bases from J, with 9 bases between. The sequence derives from a young man who had mild COVID-19 (a few samples of this study predate the infection). Cell type and time point are not known. The chain couples TRBV12-3 or TRBV12-4 to TRBJ1-4; D not resolved. The sample comprised PBMCs or a T cell subset sorted from them (not recorded which). The chain's CDR3 is CASSFGASNEKLFF. In DNA form, the CDR3 reads TGTGCCAGCAGTTTCGGAGCGAGTAATGAAAAACTGTTTTTT.